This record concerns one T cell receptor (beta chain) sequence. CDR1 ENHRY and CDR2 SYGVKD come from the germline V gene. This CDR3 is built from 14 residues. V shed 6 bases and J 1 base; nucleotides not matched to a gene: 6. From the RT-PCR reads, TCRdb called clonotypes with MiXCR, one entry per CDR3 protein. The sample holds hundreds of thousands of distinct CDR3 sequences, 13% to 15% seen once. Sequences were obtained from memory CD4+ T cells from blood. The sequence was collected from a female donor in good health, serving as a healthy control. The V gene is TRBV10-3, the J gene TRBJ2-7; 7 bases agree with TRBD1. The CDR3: CAIRETGFSYEQYF. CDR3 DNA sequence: TGTGCCATCAGGGAGACAGGGTTTTCCTACGAGCAGTACTTC.